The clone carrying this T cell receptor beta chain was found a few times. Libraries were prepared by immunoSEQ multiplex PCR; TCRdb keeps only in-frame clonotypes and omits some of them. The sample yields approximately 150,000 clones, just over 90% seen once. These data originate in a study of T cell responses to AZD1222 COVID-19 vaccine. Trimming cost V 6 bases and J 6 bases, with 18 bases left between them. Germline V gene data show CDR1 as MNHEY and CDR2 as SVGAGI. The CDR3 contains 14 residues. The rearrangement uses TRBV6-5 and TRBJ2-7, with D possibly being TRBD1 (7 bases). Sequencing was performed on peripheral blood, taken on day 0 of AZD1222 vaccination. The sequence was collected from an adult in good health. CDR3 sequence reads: CASSLARGTGEQYF. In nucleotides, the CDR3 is TGTGCCAGCAGCCTAGCCAGGGGGACTGGCGAGCAGTACTTC.